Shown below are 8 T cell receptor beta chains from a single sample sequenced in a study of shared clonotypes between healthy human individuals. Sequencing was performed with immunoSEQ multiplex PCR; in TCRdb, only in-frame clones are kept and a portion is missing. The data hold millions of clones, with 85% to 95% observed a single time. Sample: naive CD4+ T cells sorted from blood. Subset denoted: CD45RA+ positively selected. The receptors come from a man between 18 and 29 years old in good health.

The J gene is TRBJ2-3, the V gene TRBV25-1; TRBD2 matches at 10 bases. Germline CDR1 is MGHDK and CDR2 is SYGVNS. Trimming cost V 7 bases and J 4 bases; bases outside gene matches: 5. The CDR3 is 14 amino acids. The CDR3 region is CASTRSGRADTQYF. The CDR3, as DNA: TGTGCCAGCACTCGGAGCGGGAGGGCAGATACGCAGTATTTT.

CDR3 sequence (DNA): TGCGCCAGCAGCCACCTCTACCCCACAGGGGGCGAAAACATTCAGTACTTC. Its protein is CASSHLYPTGGENIQYF. The chain joins TRBV4-1 to TRBJ2-4; 9 bases fit TRBD1. Germline V gives CDR1 MGHRA, CDR2 YSYEKL. The CDR3 loop spans 17 amino acids. V trimming: 3 bases; J trimming: 5 bases; junction bases outside the gene matches: 11.

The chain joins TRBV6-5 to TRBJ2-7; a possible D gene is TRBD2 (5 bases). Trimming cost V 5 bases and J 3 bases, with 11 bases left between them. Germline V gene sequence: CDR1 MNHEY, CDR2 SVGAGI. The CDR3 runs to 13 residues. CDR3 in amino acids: CASSTGVFYEQYF. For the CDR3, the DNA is TGTGCCAGCAGTACCGGGGTGTTCTACGAGCAGTACTTC.

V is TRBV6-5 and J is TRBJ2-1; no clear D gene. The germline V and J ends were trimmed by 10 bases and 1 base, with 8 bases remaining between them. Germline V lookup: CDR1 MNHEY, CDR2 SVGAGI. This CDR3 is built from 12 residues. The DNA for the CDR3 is TGTGCCACCGGACGGTCCTACAATGAGCAGTTCTTC. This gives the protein CATGRSYNEQFF.

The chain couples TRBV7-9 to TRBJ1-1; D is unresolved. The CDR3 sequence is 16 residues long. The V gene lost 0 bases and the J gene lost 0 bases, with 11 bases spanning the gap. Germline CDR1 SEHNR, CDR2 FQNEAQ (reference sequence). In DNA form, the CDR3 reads TGTGCCAGCAGCTTAGCTTCGGGGAGGCTGAACACTGAAGCTTTCTTT. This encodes CASSLASGRLNTEAFF.

The CDR3 is CASSLGGEGTYEQYF. DNA for the CDR3: TGCGCCAGCAGCTTGGGAGGCGAAGGGACCTACGAGCAGTACTTC. This chain joins TRBV5-1 and TRBJ2-7, with D unresolved. Trimming shortened V by 0 bases and J by 2 bases, and 12 bases separated the two germline ends. Germline CDR1 and CDR2: SGHRS and YFSETQ. CDR3 length equals 15 residues.

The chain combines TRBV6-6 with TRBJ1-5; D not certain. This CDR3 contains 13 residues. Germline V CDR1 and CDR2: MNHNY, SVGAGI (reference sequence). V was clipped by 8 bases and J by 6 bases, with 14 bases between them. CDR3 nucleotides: TGTGCCAGCTCCCTCCCCATCAGTCAGCCCCAGCATTTT. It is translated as CASSLPISQPQHF.

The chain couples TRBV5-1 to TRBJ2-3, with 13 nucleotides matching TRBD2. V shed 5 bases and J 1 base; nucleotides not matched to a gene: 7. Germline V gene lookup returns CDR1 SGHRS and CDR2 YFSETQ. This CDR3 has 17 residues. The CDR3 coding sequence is TGCGCCAGCAGTACTAGCGGGGGGGCAAGTGGCACAGATACGCAGTATTTT. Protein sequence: CASSTSGGASGTDTQYF.